Shown below are 27 T cell receptor beta chains from a single sample sequenced in a study of regulatory T cells in long-lasting Graves disease (dated by TCRdb to the early 2020s). The sample's time point label, in plain terms: newly diagnosed GD, antithyroid drugs for less than 3 months. RNA was extracted from PBMCs in TRIzol for both TCR sequencing and RNA sequencing. To prepare the library, multiplex PCR was applied. The sequencing machine was an Illumina HiSeq 4000. iRepertoire HTBI primers and Arm-PCR amplification of CDR3 regions were used to construct TCR beta libraries. TCRdb took the public reads, trimmed them with fastp at Q25, ran MiXCR for clone calling and kept in-frame beta chains. All rows with the same CDR3 protein become a single entry with the most common DNA and genes. This sample lists 250,000 or so distinct CDR3 sequences; 18% were detected once. The ten largest account for 11% to 15% of the sample.

The same sample was also studied in work on T cells in Graves' hyperthyroidism and ophthalmopathy.

This material consisted of peripheral blood mononuclear cells (PBMCs), taken at new diagnosis, from a patient treated with antithyroid drugs. The receptors derive from a woman aged 25 to 39 with Graves disease. Donor details come from another sample of the same person, matched by shared clones.

This clonotype was picked up many times. The CDR3 loop is CASNRISVNTGELFF. The CDR3 region has the DNA TGTGCCAGCAACCGGATTTCCGTAAACACCGGGGAGCTGTTTTTT. V is TRBV7-9 and J is TRBJ2-2, with D unclear. Per germline, CDR1 SEHNR and CDR2 FQNEAQ (reference sequence). There are 15 residues in the CDR3. Trimming took off 7 bases at V and 2 bases at J, with 14 bases between the two ends.

This clonotype showed up many times. V usage is TRBV6-5 and J usage is TRBJ2-7; D not certain. The CDR3 spans 14 residues. Trimming stripped 0 bases from V and 5 bases from J, with 11 bases between. Germline V gene lookup returns CDR1 MNHEY and CDR2 SVGAGI. CDR3 amino acids: CASSYSTYSNEQYF. The CDR3 region has the DNA TGTGCCAGCAGTTACTCGACCTATTCTAACGAGCAGTACTTC.

In regard to this clonotype: A read error is the likely source, as a far larger clone sits one nucleotide away. The chain has TRBV2 and TRBJ2-1, with 11 bases that match TRBD2. The J call could be wrong; TRBJ2-5 is a better fit for the DNA end. CDR1 SNHLY and CDR2 FYNNEI come from the germline V gene. This CDR3 has 15 amino acids. The CDR3 nucleotides are TGTGCCAGCAGTTTTAGCGGGGGGGCCCGAGAGACCCAGTACTTC. Its protein product is CASSFSGGARETQYF.

This clonotype was counted ten times or more. The chain couples TRBV6-1 to TRBJ2-7; possible D gene TRBD1, 8 bases. Germline values: CDR1 MNHNS, CDR2 SASEGT. The CDR3 covers 15 residues. V was cut by 5 bases and J by 0 bases, with 14 bases left in between. The CDR3 here is CASSTQGGSSYEQYF. DNA of the CDR3: TGTGCCAGCAGTACACAGGGGGGGTCCTCCTACGAGCAGTACTTC.

This clonotype was found a few times. V is TRBV7-9 and J is TRBJ1-2, with D perhaps matching TRBD1 (5 bases). This CDR3 comprises 13 residues. Trimming shortened V by 11 bases and J by 5 bases, and 18 bases separated the two germline ends. Germline assignment: CDR1 SEHNR and CDR2 FQNEAQ (reference sequence). Here the CDR3 reads CAGSRTPRYGYTF. The CDR3 DNA is TGTGCCGGGTCCCGGACACCACGTTATGGCTACACCTTC.

This clonotype has at least ten counts. J is TRBJ2-2 and V is TRBV5-1; D not certain. Germline values: CDR1 SGHRS, CDR2 YFSETQ. V was shortened by 1 base and J by 7 bases, with 8 bases between the two germline ends. This CDR3 contains 13 residues. CDR3 bases: TGCGCCAGCAGCTTGCCAGGCGTCGGGGAGCTGTTTTTT. It yields the protein CASSLPGVGELFF.

This clonotype has at least ten counts. The chain links TRBV28 to TRBJ1-5; no definite D call. V gave up 5 bases and J gave up 1 base, with 12 bases separating them. The CDR3 runs to 15 residues. Germline V gene sequence: CDR1 MDHEN, CDR2 SYDVKM. The chain's CDR3 is CASSTPLGSNQPQHF. CDR3 bases: TGTGCCAGCAGTACCCCACTAGGAAGCAATCAGCCCCAGCATTTT.

As regards this clonotype: This may come from a read error, since a much larger clone is one base off. The V and J genes are TRBV4-2 and TRBJ2-1, with D perhaps TRBD2 (6 bases). The CDR3 spans 15 residues. Germline V gives CDR1 LGHNA, CDR2 YNFKEQ. This CDR3 is CASRYGTGGGNEQSF. As DNA, the CDR3 is TGTGCCAGCAGATATGGGACGGGTGGGGGGAATGAGCAGTCCTTC.

This clonotype appeared many times. The chain couples TRBV6-1 to TRBJ1-5; 9 bases agree with TRBD1. After removal of 3 bases from V and 7 bases from J, the junction contained 7 bases not matched to a gene. Germline V gives CDR1 MNHNS, CDR2 SASEGT. CDR3 size: 15 residues. The CDR3 reads CASSDTTGGWQPQHF. CDR3 sequence (DNA): TGTGCCAGCAGTGATACGACAGGGGGATGGCAGCCCCAGCATTTT.

There are many counts of this clonotype. CDR3 sequence: CATLTAGGTEAFF. CDR3 DNA: TGCGCCACCCTAACCGCAGGGGGCACTGAAGCTTTCTTT. This chain links TRBV10-2 with TRBJ1-1; 7 bases line up with TRBD1. The CDR3 loop spans 13 amino acids. The J segment lost 4 bases and the V segment lost 10 bases, leaving 9 bases of the junction unmatched. Germline lookup yields CDR1 WSHSY and CDR2 SAAADI.

This clonotype appeared a few times. A much larger clone sits a single nucleotide away, making a read error possible. V and J are TRBV3-1 and TRBJ1-6; D call uncertain. Germline V CDR1 and CDR2: LGHDT, YNNKEL (reference sequence). The CDR3 has 13 residues. V dropped 1 base and J dropped 13 bases, with 11 bases sitting between them. CDR3 sequence reads: CASSQGASGPLHF. CDR3 nucleotides: TGTGCCAGCAGCCAAGGAGCCAGCGGCCCCCTCCACTTT.

The chain links TRBV11-2 to TRBJ2-3; no firm D call. V was shortened by 5 bases and J by 4 bases, with 10 bases between the two germline ends. This CDR3 contains 13 residues. Germline assignment: CDR1 SGHAT and CDR2 FQNNGV. CDR3 sequence reads: CASSQRLADTQYF. The CDR3 DNA reads as TGTGCCAGCAGCCAAAGGCTAGCAGATACGCAGTATTTT.

In this sample, this clonotype turned up many times. V usage is TRBV4-2 and J usage is TRBJ1-3, with D perhaps TRBD1 (5 bases). V was cut by 1 base and J by 4 bases, with 11 bases left in between. The CDR3 covers 15 residues. Germline V gene data show CDR1 as LGHNA and CDR2 as YNFKEQ. The CDR3 coding sequence is TGTGCCAGCAGCCAAGTGAGGACAAGCGGAAACACCATATATTTT. Translation gives CASSQVRTSGNTIYF.

This clonotype was seen many times. CDR3 residues: CASSQDNSRTAQYF. DNA of the CDR3: TGTGCCAGCAGCCAAGATAATAGCCGGACCGCCCAGTACTTC. The chain links TRBV3-1 to TRBJ2-5; no firm D call. V lost 0 bases to trimming and J lost 9 bases, with 14 bases between them. CDR3 length equals 14 residues. Germline values: CDR1 LGHDT, CDR2 YNNKEL (reference sequence).

This clonotype was detected a few times. The V gene is TRBV20-1, the J gene TRBJ1-5, with 9 bases that match TRBD1. Germline values: CDR1 DFQATT, CDR2 SNEGSKA (reference sequence). This CDR3 region has 16 residues. The V and J ends lost 5 bases and 6 bases, in that order; junction bases with no gene match: 14. The CDR3 here is CSALPAYRGLGQPQHF. The CDR3 DNA follows: TGCAGTGCTCTTCCAGCCTACAGGGGGCTCGGTCAGCCCCAGCATTTT.

The V and J genes are TRBV20-1 and TRBJ1-2; unclear D gene. The V gene's germline CDR1 is DFQATT and CDR2 SNEGSKA (reference sequence). V was shortened by 6 bases and J by 4 bases, with 12 bases between the two germline ends. The CDR3 length is 12 residues. The CDR3 DNA reads as TGCAGTGCAGACCGGGTCCGCTATGGCTACACCTTC. Translated, it gives CSADRVRYGYTF.

In this sample, this clonotype turned up many times. The genes are TRBV28 and TRBJ2-7; D not resolved. The CDR3 consists of 17 residues. Germline assignment: CDR1 MDHEN and CDR2 SYDVKM. V was pared by 2 bases and J by 7 bases, with 24 bases between. CDR3 bases: TGTGCCAGCAGTTTAATCCCCTCCGGGTTTATCTCCCGAGAGCAGTACTTC. Residues: CASSLIPSGFISREQYF.

The chain links TRBV7-2 to TRBJ1-2; D possibly corresponds to TRBD1 (5 bases). CDR1 and CDR2 from the germline V gene are SGHTA and FQGNSA. The ends were cut back, 3 bases at V and 13 bases at J, with 24 bases in the middle. This CDR3 has 15 residues. DNA for the CDR3: TGTGCCAGCAGCTTGGGACTAGCGGGGGGAAATGAACCCACCTTC. Residues: CASSLGLAGGNEPTF.

This clonotype was seen many times. The CDR3 loop is CASSFRGAVAGNTIYF. CDR3 nucleotide sequence: TGTGCCAGCAGCTTCCGAGGGGCGGTCGCCGGAAACACCATATATTTT. The rearrangement uses TRBV7-8 and TRBJ1-3; maybe TRBD1 (5 bases). V was cut by 3 bases and J by 4 bases, with 16 bases left in between. Germline V gene data show CDR1 as SGHVS and CDR2 as FQNEAQ. The CDR3 has 16 residues.

In this sample, this clonotype turned up many times. The V gene is TRBV12-5, the J gene TRBJ2-7, with TRBD2 matching 8 bases. This CDR3 is 16 amino acids long. Losses at the gene ends were 4 bases for V and 3 bases for J; bases not matched to a gene: 11. CDR1 and CDR2 from the germline V gene are LGHNT and FRNRAP. CDR3 sequence: CASGSQRAGEGYEQYF. The CDR3 DNA follows: TGTGCTAGTGGTTCACAACGAGCGGGGGAGGGCTACGAGCAGTACTTC.

Regarding this clonotype: This could be a read error, since a much larger clone is one nucleotide away. As the CDR3 is not closed by the conserved phenylalanine or tryptophan, this likely results from a read error. The V call is TRBV20-1, the J call TRBJ1-1; 8 positions agree with TRBD1. Per the germline V gene, CDR1 is DFQATT and CDR2 is SNEGSKA (reference sequence). This CDR3 contains 13 residues. The CDR3 DNA reads as TGCAGCGCCCCCGGACAGGGTAAGACTGAAGCTTTCTTG. Residues: CSAPGQGKTEAFL.

This clonotype was recorded at least ten times. The chain joins TRBV9 to TRBJ2-1; TRBD1 aligns across 7 bases. The CDR3 sequence is 14 residues long. CDR1 SGDLS and CDR2 YYNGEE come from the germline V gene. The trim removed 3 bases at V and 12 bases at J, leaving 12 bases unmatched. CDR3 DNA sequence: TGTGCCAGCAGCGCCTGGACAGGTGGGTTGGGGCAGTTCTTC. Translating gives CASSAWTGGLGQFF. The variable domain in full, with the rest retrieved from reference TRBV9 and TRBJ2-1, is DSGVTQTPKHLITATGQRVTLRCSPRSGDLSVYWYQQSLDQGLQFLIQYYNGEERAKGNILERFSAQQFPDLHSELNLSSLELGDSALYFCASSAWTGGLGQFFGPGTRLTVL.

This clonotype occurred many times. CDR3 sequence: CASSPARGERNNEQFF. The CDR3 coding sequence is TGTGCCAGCTCACCAGCGCGGGGAGAACGAAACAATGAGCAGTTCTTC. The V and J genes are TRBV18 and TRBJ2-1; a weak D match, TRBD2 (6 bases). V lost 2 bases to trimming and J lost 5 bases, with 16 bases between them. The CDR3 covers 16 residues. The germline V gene has CDR1 KGHSH and CDR2 LQKENI.

Ten or more counts support this clonotype. The CDR3, as DNA: TGTGCCAGCGATCCCGGACGGGGGGGCTTAGTGGGCACAGATACGCAGTATTTT. Residues: CASDPGRGGLVGTDTQYF. The rearrangement uses TRBV7-2 and TRBJ2-3, with 8 bases that match TRBD2. The junction had 17 bases not matched to a gene; V was cut back by 8 bases and J by 1 base. The CDR3 contains 18 residues. The germline V gene has CDR1 SGHTA and CDR2 FQGNSA.

This clonotype has a count of ten or more. V is TRBV6-1 and J is TRBJ2-7; D may be TRBD2 (6 bases). Germline values: CDR1 MNHNS, CDR2 SASEGT. Trimming took 4 bases from V and 0 from J, leaving 16 bases between them. CDR3 length: 16 amino acids. CDR3 nucleotides: TGTGCCAGCAGTGCTCTCACCGCGGGGAGCTCCTACGAGCAGTACTTC. It yields the protein CASSALTAGSSYEQYF.

The sample holds many counts of this clonotype. The junction does not match germline at one end; this may be a read error. The V gene is TRBV5-1, the J gene TRBJ1-2; no definite D call. From germline, CDR1 is SGHRS and CDR2 YFSETQ. The CDR3 covers 13 residues. The CDR3 sequence is CASSLPGLYGYTF. Written as DNA, the CDR3 is TGTGCCAGCAGCCTCCCCGGACTTTATGGCTACACCTTC.

This clonotype was recorded many times. V and J are TRBV10-3 and TRBJ2-1, with D unclear. Germline V lookup: CDR1 ENHRY, CDR2 SYGVKD. Trimming pared 6 bases from V and 2 bases from J, leaving 11 bases between. The length of the CDR3 is 14 residues. The CDR3 spells CAIRSDGPYNEQFF. The CDR3 DNA reads as TGTGCCATCAGATCAGACGGCCCCTACAATGAGCAGTTCTTC.